Below, 30 T cell receptor beta chains from the same sample are listed, as sequenced in a study of blood T cell repertoires in COVID-19 (dated by TCRdb to about 2020). Libraries came from the immunoSEQ multiplex PCR assay. TCRdb obtained this table from immuneACCESS and retained in-frame rearrangements with V and J assigned. These tables miss some clones; where compared with another copy, unresolved V genes account for less than half of the shortfall, and the remainder is unexplained. The sample data list around 260,000 clones, and approximately 92% of these were observed just once. The ten largest clones add up to roughly 1.1% of the sample. Sequencing was performed on PBMCs or T cells enriched from blood (not recorded which). All receptors derive from a woman aged 30 to 39 who had recovered from COVID-19.

The chain recombines TRBV10-3 with TRBJ2-2, with a possible D match to TRBD2 (5 bases). V was clipped by 6 bases and J by 2 bases, with 7 bases between them. The CDR3 is made up of 13 amino acids. From germline, CDR1 is ENHRY and CDR2 SYGVKD. CDR3 loop: CAIRGSNTGELFF. The DNA for the CDR3 is TGTGCCATCAGGGGGAGCAACACCGGGGAGCTGTTTTTT.

As to this clone: The germline gene is not matched at one end of the junction; a read error may be the cause. CDR3 DNA sequence: TGTGCCAGCAGCTTAGAGCAGGGGGGATTAGTTTTCGCCCCGAAGCTCTTC. It is translated as CASSLEQGGLVFAPKLF. The rearrangement uses TRBV7-6 and TRBJ2-1; D possibly corresponds to TRBD1 (7 bases). CDR1 and CDR2 (germline): SGHVS, FNYEAQ. The CDR3 runs 17 residues.

The V and J genes are TRBV3-1 (or the pseudogene TRBV3-2) and TRBJ2-1; 11 bases are shared with TRBD2. CDR3 length: 16 residues. V lost 0 bases, J lost 9 bases, and 7 bases stayed unmatched. Germline V gene lookup returns CDR1 LGHDT and CDR2 YNNKEL (reference sequence). The CDR3 bases are TGTGCCAGCAGCCAAGATGTACTAGCGGGAGAGGCTGAGCAGTTCTTC. Translated, it gives CASSQDVLAGEAEQFF.

The gene calls are TRBV29-1 and TRBJ2-5; 9 positions agree with TRBD2. V lost 7 bases, J lost 2 bases, and 14 bases stayed unmatched. CDR3 length: 16 amino acids. Germline loops: CDR1 SQVTM, CDR2 ANQGSEA. The CDR3 region is CSAETGTSHLQETQYF. For the CDR3, the DNA is TGCAGCGCCGAGACCGGGACTAGCCACCTACAAGAGACCCAGTACTTC.

V and J are TRBV7-3 and TRBJ2-3; D possibly corresponds to TRBD2 (5 bases). Germline V gives CDR1 SGHTA, CDR2 FQGTGA. V was trimmed by 2 bases and J by 7 bases, leaving 10 bases between them. This CDR3 has 13 residues. The CDR3 reads CASSLGSGNTQYF. CDR3 in DNA: TGTGCCAGCAGCTTAGGGTCCGGGAATACGCAGTATTTT.

The chain combines TRBV5-6 with TRBJ2-7; the D is unclear. The V and J ends lost 2 bases and 2 bases respectively, with 20 bases between them. This CDR3 region has 17 residues. Germline V gene lookup returns CDR1 SGHDT and CDR2 YYEEEE. The CDR3 protein is CASSFYSSARGAYEQYF. CDR3 sequence (DNA): TGTGCCAGCAGCTTCTACTCCTCGGCAAGAGGAGCCTACGAGCAGTACTTC.

The chain carries TRBV27 and TRBJ2-2, with TRBD1 matching 8 bases. The V segment lost 2 bases and the J segment 3 bases; nucleotides outside the gene matches: 2. The CDR3 length is 15 residues. Germline assignment: CDR1 MNHEY and CDR2 SMNVEV (reference sequence). CDR3 amino acids: CASSLPGGDTGELFF. The CDR3 nucleotides are TGTGCCAGCAGTTTACCAGGGGGCGACACCGGGGAGCTGTTTTTT.

The rearrangement joins TRBV12-3 or TRBV12-4 to TRBJ1-2; no reliable D call. The CDR3 has 13 amino acids. Deletions cut 5 bases from V and 7 bases from J, with 14 bases between. CDR3 DNA sequence: TGTGCCAGCAGTCGTACCCCGGGTGGTGGCTACACCTTC. Its translation is CASSRTPGGGYTF.

The rearrangement joins TRBV7-8 to TRBJ1-5; D perhaps matches TRBD1 (5 bases). Germline V gene sequence: CDR1 SGHVS, CDR2 FQNEAQ. With 5 bases removed from V and 2 bases from J, the gap between germline ends came to 16 bases. This CDR3 spans 16 amino acids. This chain's CDR3 is CASSLWTRLGNQPQHF. In DNA, the CDR3 is TGTGCCAGCAGCCTCTGGACAAGATTGGGCAATCAGCCCCAGCATTTT.

The chain employs TRBV7-3 and TRBJ1-3, with D unclear. Trimming stripped 1 base from V and 2 bases from J, with 9 bases between. CDR3 length equals 15 residues. Per the germline V gene, CDR1 is SGHTA and CDR2 is FQGTGA. The CDR3 is CASSLSDSTGNTIYF. CDR3 sequence (DNA): TGTGCCAGCAGCTTAAGTGACTCGACTGGAAACACCATATATTTT. Full variable domain (remainder filled in from reference TRBV7-3 and TRBJ1-3): GAGVSQTPSNKVTEKGKYVELRCDPISGHTALYWYRQSLGQGPEFLIYFQGTGAADDSGLPNDRFFAVRPEGSVSTLKIQRTERGDSAVYLCASSLSDSTGNTIYFGEGSWLTVV.

V is TRBV28 and J is TRBJ2-2, with a weak D call TRBD1 (6 bases). The CDR3 totals 12 residues. The V and J ends lost 5 bases and 11 bases respectively, with 12 bases between them. CDR1 and CDR2 from the germline V gene are MDHEN and SYDVKM. In nucleotides, the CDR3 is TGTGCCAGCAGTCCGGGACATTTTGAGCTGTTTTTT. As protein: CASSPGHFELFF.

The chain recombines TRBV10-1 with TRBJ2-7; the match to TRBD1 covers 10 bases. This CDR3 comprises 15 residues. V was clipped by 3 bases and J by 5 bases; unmatched bases: 7. In germline, CDR1 is WNHNN, CDR2 SYGVQD (reference sequence). The CDR3 nucleotides read TGCGCCAGCAGTGACCCCGGGACAGGGGTCAACGAGCAGTACTTC. It is translated as CASSDPGTGVNEQYF.

The CDR3 is CASSMGLLTAYNEQFF. CDR3 bases: TGTGCCAGTAGTATGGGACTCTTGACAGCCTACAATGAGCAGTTCTTC. This sequence joins TRBV19 and TRBJ2-1, with D maybe TRBD2 (6 bases). Trimming pared 3 bases from V and 2 bases from J, leaving 14 bases between. This CDR3 is 16 amino acids long. Germline V gives CDR1 LNHDA, CDR2 SQIVND (reference sequence).

The rearrangement uses TRBV6-2 or TRBV6-3 and TRBJ2-2; D may be TRBD2 (6 bases). The V and J ends lost 3 bases and 6 bases respectively, with 14 bases between them. The V gene's germline CDR1 is MNHEY and CDR2 SVGEGT. This CDR3 spans 15 amino acids. The CDR3 DNA sequence: TGTGCCAGCAGTTATGCGGGGCTGGGACCCGGGGAGCTGTTTTTT. Its protein product is CASSYAGLGPGELFF.

This chain connects TRBV6-6 to TRBJ2-4; no definite D call. V shed 2 bases and J shed 7 bases, with 6 bases lying between them. CDR3 length: 12 residues. Germline CDR1 and CDR2: MNHNY and SVGAGI (reference sequence). CDR3 sequence reads: CASSYGGNIQYF. CDR3 nucleotides: TGTGCCAGCAGTTACGGCGGTAACATTCAGTACTTC.

The chain recombines TRBV6-1 with TRBJ1-4, with 11 bases fitting TRBD1. CDR1 is MNHNS, CDR2 SASEGT, per germline. CDR3 length: 15 residues. V gave up 0 bases and J gave up 7 bases; unmatched junction bases: 1. The CDR3 sequence is CASSEAGTGGEKLFF. In DNA form, the CDR3 reads TGTGCCAGCAGTGAAGCCGGGACAGGGGGTGAAAAACTGTTTTTT.

The chain carries TRBV9 and TRBJ2-2, with TRBD1 as a possible D gene (5 bases). Trimming took off 5 bases at V and 5 bases at J, with 13 bases between the two ends. Germline values: CDR1 SGDLS, CDR2 YYNGEE. This CDR3 comprises 14 residues. The CDR3 here is CASRLAGKTGELFF. The CDR3 DNA reads as TGTGCCAGCAGGCTGGCAGGGAAGACCGGGGAGCTGTTTTTT.

The V and J genes are TRBV20-1 and TRBJ1-2, with 9 bases identical to TRBD1. The ends lost 3 bases at V and 4 bases at J; junction bases unmatched: 9. This CDR3 has 15 residues. Germline V CDR1 and CDR2: DFQATT, SNEGSKA (reference sequence). CDR3 sequence: CSASRTGEYGYGYTF. The CDR3, as DNA: TGCAGTGCTAGTCGGACAGGGGAATATGGCTATGGCTACACCTTC.

This chain uses TRBV10-1 with TRBJ2-2; D gene unclear. Trimming stripped 9 bases from V and 1 base from J, with 9 bases between. CDR1 is WNHNN, CDR2 SYGVQD, per germline (reference sequence). The CDR3 covers 13 residues. The CDR3 reads CASSFRNTGELFF. CDR3 nucleotides: TGCGCCAGTTCGTTTCGGAACACCGGGGAGCTGTTTTTT.

The J gene is TRBJ2-7, the V gene TRBV5-1; 11 bases align to TRBD1. This CDR3 is built from 15 residues. V lost 1 base to trimming and J lost 5 bases; unmatched junction nucleotides: 5. In germline, CDR1 is SGHRS, CDR2 YFSETQ. In DNA form, the CDR3 reads TGCGCCAGCAGCTTGAGGACAGGGGGCGGCGACGAGCAGTACTTC. Protein: CASSLRTGGGDEQYF.

The V and J genes are TRBV7-2 and TRBJ2-7; 9 bases map to TRBD1. The CDR3 runs 15 residues. Germline CDR1 is SGHTA and CDR2 is FQGNSA. V lost 2 bases and J lost 2; bases outside the gene matches: 4. The CDR3 is CASSLPGTGTYEQYF. Here the CDR3 DNA reads TGTGCCAGCAGCTTACCCGGGACAGGGACCTACGAGCAGTACTTC.

The chain is built from TRBV9 and TRBJ2-1; 13 bases fit TRBD2. Trimming cost V 3 bases and J 15 bases; bases outside gene matches: 12. The CDR3 has 15 amino acids. The germline V gene encodes CDR1 SGDLS and CDR2 YYNGEE. The chain's CDR3 is CASSDVTSGRTPPFF. The CDR3 nucleotides read TGTGCCAGCAGCGACGTGACTAGCGGGAGGACCCCCCCGTTCTTC. Complete variable domain (other parts from reference TRBV9 and TRBJ2-1): DSGVTQTPKHLITATGQRVTLRCSPRSGDLSVYWYQQSLDQGLQFLIQYYNGEERAKGNILERFSAQQFPDLHSELNLSSLELGDSALYFCASSDVTSGRTPPFFGPGTRLTVL.

This chain joins TRBV4-1 and TRBJ1-6, with 9 positions matching TRBD1. The CDR3 extends over 21 amino acids. Per germline, CDR1 MGHRA and CDR2 YSYEKL. After removal of 1 base from V and 7 bases from J, the junction contained 20 bases not matched to a gene. CDR3 nucleotides: TGCGCCAGCAGCCAAGCTATCACCGGGACAGGGCTGCCGAGAACGAATTCACCCCTCCACTTT. Translation: CASSQAITGTGLPRTNSPLHF.

The CDR3 nucleotides read TGTGCCAGCAGTTGGGGACAGGGAGGCAATCAGCCCCAGCATTTT. Protein product: CASSWGQGGNQPQHF. The genes are TRBV27 and TRBJ1-5; TRBD1 aligns across 9 bases. V was clipped by 4 bases and J by 2 bases; unmatched bases: 3. Germline V gives CDR1 MNHEY, CDR2 SMNVEV (reference sequence). The CDR3 has 15 amino acids.

The chain uses TRBV18 and TRBJ2-1; weak D call: TRBD2 (5 bases). The CDR3 consists of 13 residues. Germline V gene data show CDR1 as KGHSH and CDR2 as LQKENI. Trimming cost V 0 bases and J 8 bases, with 8 bases left between them. The CDR3: CASSPPSGDEQFF. Written as DNA, the CDR3 is TGTGCCAGCTCACCACCGTCCGGGGATGAGCAGTTCTTC.

The chain uses TRBV7-3 and TRBJ2-3; 14 bases agree with TRBD2. Germline V lookup: CDR1 SGHTA, CDR2 FQGTGA. This CDR3 contains 19 residues. V shed 8 bases, J shed 3 bases, and the junction held 16 bases outside the gene matches. Here the CDR3 DNA reads TGTGCCAGCGCACGACTAGCGGGAGGGCCCGGAGAAGAAACAGATACGCAGTATTTT. It is translated as CASARLAGGPGEETDTQYF.

The chain employs TRBV20-1 and TRBJ2-7, with 9 bases that match TRBD1. The CDR3 consists of 11 residues. Trimming removed 6 bases from V and 13 bases from J; junction bases left unmatched: 10. Germline CDR1 is DFQATT and CDR2 is SNEGSKA (reference sequence). DNA for the CDR3: TGCAGTGCGGGACAGGGAGTGAGTGGATACTTC. It yields the protein CSAGQGVSGYF.

A single count supports this clone. Written as DNA, the CDR3 is TGTGCCAGCATCAACTTCGCGGGGAGTTACGAGCAGTACTTC. This codes for CASINFAGSYEQYF. V usage is TRBV2 and J usage is TRBJ2-7; perhaps TRBD2 as D (6 bases). CDR1 is SNHLY, CDR2 FYNNEI, per germline. The CDR3 totals 14 residues. V was cut by 7 bases and J by 4 bases, with 17 bases left in between.

The chain employs TRBV5-6 and TRBJ1-2; 7 nucleotides align to TRBD1. In germline, CDR1 is SGHDT, CDR2 YYEEEE. The CDR3 runs 16 residues. V shed 4 bases and J 7 bases; nucleotides not matched to a gene: 16. CDR3 coding DNA: TGTGCCAGCAGCAGCCGGGACAGAGCTGTTTCGCGTGGCTACACCTTC. Its protein product is CASSSRDRAVSRGYTF.

This clone was seen only a few times. V is TRBV20-1 and J is TRBJ2-5; 8 bases align to TRBD2. CDR1 is DFQATT and CDR2 is SNEGSKA in the germline V gene (reference sequence). The CDR3 loop spans 18 amino acids. V shed 3 bases and J 3 bases; nucleotides not matched to a gene: 18. The CDR3 DNA sequence: TGCAGTGCTAGTAACCCAAGGTCCCAATATAGCGGGAAAGAGACCCAGTACTTC. It yields the protein CSASNPRSQYSGKETQYF.